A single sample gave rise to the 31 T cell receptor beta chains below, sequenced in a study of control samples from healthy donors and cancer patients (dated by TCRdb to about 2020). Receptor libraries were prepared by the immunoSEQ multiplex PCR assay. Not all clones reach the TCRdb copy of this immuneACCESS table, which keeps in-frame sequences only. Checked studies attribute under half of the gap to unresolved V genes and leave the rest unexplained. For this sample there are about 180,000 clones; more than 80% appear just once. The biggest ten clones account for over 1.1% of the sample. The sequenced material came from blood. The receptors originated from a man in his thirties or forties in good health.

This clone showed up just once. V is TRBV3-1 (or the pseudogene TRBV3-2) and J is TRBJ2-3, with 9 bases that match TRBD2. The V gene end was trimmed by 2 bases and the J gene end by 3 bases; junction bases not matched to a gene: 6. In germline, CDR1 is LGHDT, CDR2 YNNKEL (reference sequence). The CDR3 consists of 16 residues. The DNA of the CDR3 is TGTGCCAGCAGCCAATTGTCTAGCGGGGCAACAGATACGCAGTATTTT. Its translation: CASSQLSSGATDTQYF.

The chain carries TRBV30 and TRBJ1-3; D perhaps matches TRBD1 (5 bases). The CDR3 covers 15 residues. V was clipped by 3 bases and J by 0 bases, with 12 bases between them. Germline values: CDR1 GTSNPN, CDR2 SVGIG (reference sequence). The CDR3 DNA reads TGTGCCTGGAGCCCGGGACCGAGCTCTGGAAACACCATATATTTT. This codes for CAWSPGPSSGNTIYF.

CDR3 bases: TGTGCCATCAGTGACTACACTGAAGCTTTCTTT. Protein sequence: CAISDYTEAFF. The rearrangement links TRBV10-3 to TRBJ1-1; D is unclear. The CDR3 runs to 11 residues. From germline, CDR1 is ENHRY and CDR2 SYGVKD. The germline V and J ends were trimmed by 3 bases and 3 bases, with 2 bases remaining between them.

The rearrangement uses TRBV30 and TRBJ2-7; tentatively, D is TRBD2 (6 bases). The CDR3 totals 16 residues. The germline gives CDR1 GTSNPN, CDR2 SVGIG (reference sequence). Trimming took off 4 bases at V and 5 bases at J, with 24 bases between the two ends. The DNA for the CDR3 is TGTGCCTGGACCGAAAGACAACGGAGGGTCTCTAACGAGCAGTACTTC. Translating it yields CAWTERQRRVSNEQYF.

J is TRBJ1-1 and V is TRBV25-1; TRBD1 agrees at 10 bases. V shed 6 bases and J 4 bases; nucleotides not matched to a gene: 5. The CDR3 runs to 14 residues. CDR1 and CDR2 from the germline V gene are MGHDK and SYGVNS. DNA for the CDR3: TGTGCCAGCAGGGGGGACAGGGGTGGCACTGAAGCTTTCTTT. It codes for CASRGDRGGTEAFF.

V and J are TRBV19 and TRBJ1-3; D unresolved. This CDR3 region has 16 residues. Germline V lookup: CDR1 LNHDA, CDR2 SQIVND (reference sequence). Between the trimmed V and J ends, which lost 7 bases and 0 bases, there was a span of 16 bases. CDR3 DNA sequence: TGTGCCAGTACCCGAGGCGAAGTCCCCTCTGGAAACACCATATATTTT. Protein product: CASTRGEVPSGNTIYF. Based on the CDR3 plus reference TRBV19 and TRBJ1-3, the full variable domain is DGGITQSPKYLFRKEGQNVTLSCEQNLNHDAMYWYRQDPGQGLRLIYYSQIVNDFQKGDIAEGYSVSREKKESFPLTVTSAQKNPTAFYLCASTRGEVPSGNTIYFGEGSWLTVV.

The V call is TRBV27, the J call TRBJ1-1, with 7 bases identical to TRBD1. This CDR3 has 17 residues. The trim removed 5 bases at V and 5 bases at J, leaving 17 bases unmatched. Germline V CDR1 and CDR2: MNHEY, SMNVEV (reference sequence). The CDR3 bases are TGTGCCAGCAGTCTAAGCCGGACAGGTCTGGGTGGGACTGAAGCTTTCTTT. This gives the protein CASSLSRTGLGGTEAFF.

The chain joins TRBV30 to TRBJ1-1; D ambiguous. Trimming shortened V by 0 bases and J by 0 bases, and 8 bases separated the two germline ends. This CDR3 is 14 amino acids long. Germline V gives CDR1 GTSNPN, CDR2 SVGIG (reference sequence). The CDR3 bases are TGTGCCTGGAGTGTGAAGGGCGTGAACACTGAAGCTTTCTTT. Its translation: CAWSVKGVNTEAFF.

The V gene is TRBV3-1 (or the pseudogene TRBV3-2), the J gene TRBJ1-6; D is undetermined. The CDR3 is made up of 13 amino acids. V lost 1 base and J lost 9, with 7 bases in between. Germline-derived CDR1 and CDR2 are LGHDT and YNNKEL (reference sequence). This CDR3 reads CASSQAQRSPLHF. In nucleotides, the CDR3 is TGTGCCAGCAGCCAAGCACAGCGTTCACCCCTCCACTTT.

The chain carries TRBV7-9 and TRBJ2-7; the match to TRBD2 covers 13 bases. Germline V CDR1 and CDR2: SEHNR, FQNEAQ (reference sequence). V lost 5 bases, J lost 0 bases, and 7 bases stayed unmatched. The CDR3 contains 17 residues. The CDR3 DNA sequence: TGTGCCAGCAGCCCGGGACTAGCGGGGACCCGCTCCTACGAGCAGTACTTC. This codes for CASSPGLAGTRSYEQYF. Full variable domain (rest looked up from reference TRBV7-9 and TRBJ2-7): DTGVSQNPRHKITKRGQNVTFRCDPISEHNRLYWYRQTLGQGPEFLTYFQNEAQLEKSRLLSDRFSAERPKGSFSTLEIQRTEQGDSAMYLCASSPGLAGTRSYEQYFGPGTRLTVT.

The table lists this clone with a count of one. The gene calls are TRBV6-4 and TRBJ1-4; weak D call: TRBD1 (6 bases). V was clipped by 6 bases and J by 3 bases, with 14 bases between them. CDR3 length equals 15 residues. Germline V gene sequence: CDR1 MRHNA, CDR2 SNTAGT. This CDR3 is CASSSGGLANEKLFF. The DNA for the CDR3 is TGTGCCAGCAGCTCCGGGGGGCTGGCTAATGAAAAACTGTTTTTT.

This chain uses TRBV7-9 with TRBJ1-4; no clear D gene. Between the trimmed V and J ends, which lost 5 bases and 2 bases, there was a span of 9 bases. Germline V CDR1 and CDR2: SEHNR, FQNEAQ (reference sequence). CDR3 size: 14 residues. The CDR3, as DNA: TGTGCCAGCAGCCCCAGCAGGACTAATGAAAAACTGTTTTTT. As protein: CASSPSRTNEKLFF.

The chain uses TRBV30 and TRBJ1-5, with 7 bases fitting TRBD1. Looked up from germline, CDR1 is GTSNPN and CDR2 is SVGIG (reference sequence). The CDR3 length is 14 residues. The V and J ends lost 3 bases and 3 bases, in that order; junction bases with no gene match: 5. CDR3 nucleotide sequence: TGTGCCTGGAGGAGGACAGGATTCAATCAGCCCCAGCATTTT. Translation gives CAWRRTGFNQPQHF.

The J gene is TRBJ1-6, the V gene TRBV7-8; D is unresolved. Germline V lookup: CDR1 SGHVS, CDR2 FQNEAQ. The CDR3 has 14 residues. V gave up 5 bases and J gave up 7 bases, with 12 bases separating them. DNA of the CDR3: TGTGCCAGCAGCGCCGGGCCACCCAATTCACCCCTCCACTTT. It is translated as CASSAGPPNSPLHF.

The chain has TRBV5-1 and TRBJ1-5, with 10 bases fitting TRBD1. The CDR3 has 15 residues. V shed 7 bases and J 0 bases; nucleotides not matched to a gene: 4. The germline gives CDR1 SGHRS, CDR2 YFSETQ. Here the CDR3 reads CASLDRGHSNQPQHF. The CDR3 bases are TGCGCCAGCCTCGACAGGGGGCATAGCAATCAGCCCCAGCATTTT.

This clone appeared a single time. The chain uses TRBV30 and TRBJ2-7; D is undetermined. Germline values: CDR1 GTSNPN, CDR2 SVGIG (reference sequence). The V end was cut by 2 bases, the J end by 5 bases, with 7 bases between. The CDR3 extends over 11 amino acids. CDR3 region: CAWSLGDEQYF. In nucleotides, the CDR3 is TGTGCCTGGAGTCTTGGTGACGAGCAGTACTTC.

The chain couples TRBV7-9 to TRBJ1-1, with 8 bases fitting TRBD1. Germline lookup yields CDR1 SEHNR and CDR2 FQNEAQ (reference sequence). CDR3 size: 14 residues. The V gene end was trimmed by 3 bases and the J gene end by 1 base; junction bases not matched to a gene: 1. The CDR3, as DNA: TGTGCCAGCAGCTTCGGGACAGGGAACACTGAAGCTTTCTTT. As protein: CASSFGTGNTEAFF.

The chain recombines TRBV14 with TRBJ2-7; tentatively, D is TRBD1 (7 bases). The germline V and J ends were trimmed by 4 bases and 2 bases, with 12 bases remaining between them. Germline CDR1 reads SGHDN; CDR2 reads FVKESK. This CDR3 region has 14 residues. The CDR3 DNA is TGTGCCAGCAGCCGCGGGACAGCGACCTACGAGCAGTACTTC. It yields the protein CASSRGTATYEQYF.

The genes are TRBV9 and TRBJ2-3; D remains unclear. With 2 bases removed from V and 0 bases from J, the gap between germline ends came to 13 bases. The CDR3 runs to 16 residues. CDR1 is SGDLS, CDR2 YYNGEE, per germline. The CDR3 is CASSVQNAPSTDTQYF. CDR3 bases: TGTGCCAGCAGCGTCCAGAACGCCCCTAGCACAGATACGCAGTATTTT.

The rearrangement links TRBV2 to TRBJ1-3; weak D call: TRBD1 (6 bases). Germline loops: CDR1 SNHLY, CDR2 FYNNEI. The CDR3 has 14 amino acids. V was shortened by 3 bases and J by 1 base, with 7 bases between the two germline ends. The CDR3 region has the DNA TGTGCCAGCAGTGACAGGGGTTCTGGAAACACCATATATTTT. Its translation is CASSDRGSGNTIYF.

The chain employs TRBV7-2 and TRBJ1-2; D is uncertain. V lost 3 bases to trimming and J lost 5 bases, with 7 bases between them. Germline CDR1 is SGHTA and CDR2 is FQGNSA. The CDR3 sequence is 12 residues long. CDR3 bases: TGTGCCAGCAGCTTTGGGGATTATGGCTACACCTTC. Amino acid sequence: CASSFGDYGYTF.

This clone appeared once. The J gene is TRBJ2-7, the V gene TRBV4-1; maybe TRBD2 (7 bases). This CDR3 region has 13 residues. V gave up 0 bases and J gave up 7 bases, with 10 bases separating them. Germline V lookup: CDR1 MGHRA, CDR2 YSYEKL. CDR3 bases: TGCGCCAGCAGCCAAGAGGGGGGGCGAGAGCAGTACTTC. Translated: CASSQEGGREQYF.

The CDR3 region has the DNA TGCGCCAGCAGCTCCGGACTAGCGGGAGTGGCCGAGCAGTACTTC. It translates to CASSSGLAGVAEQYF. The V and J genes are TRBV4-1 and TRBJ2-7; 13 bases line up with TRBD2. The CDR3 consists of 15 residues. Germline V gene data show CDR1 as MGHRA and CDR2 as YSYEKL. The ends lost 5 bases at V and 6 bases at J; junction bases unmatched: 7.

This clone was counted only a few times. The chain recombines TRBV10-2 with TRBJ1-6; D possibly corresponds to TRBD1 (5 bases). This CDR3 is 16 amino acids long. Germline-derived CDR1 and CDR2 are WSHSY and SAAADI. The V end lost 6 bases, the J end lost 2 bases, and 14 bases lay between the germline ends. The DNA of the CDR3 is TGCGCCAGCAGCCATTCGGAGGGACCCTATAATTCACCCCTCCACTTT. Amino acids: CASSHSEGPYNSPLHF.

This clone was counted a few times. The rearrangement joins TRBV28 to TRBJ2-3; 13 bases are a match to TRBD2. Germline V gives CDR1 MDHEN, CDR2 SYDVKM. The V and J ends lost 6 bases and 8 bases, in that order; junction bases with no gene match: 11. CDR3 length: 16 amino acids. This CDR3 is CASSPGLLAGGGTQYF. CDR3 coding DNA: TGTGCCAGCAGCCCTGGGTTACTAGCGGGAGGGGGTACGCAGTATTTT.

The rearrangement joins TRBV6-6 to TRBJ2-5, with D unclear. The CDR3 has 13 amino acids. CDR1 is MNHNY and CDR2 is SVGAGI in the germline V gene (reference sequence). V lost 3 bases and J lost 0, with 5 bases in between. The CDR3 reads CASSYQDQETQYF. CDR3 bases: TGTGCCAGCAGTTATCAGGACCAAGAGACCCAGTACTTC.

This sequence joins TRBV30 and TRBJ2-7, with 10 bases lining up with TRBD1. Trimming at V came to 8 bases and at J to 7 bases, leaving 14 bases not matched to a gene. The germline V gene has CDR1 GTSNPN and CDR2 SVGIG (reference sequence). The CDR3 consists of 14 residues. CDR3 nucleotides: TGTGCCGGGGACAGGGGAAAAAAAGGCCTGGAGCAGTACTTC. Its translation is CAGDRGKKGLEQYF. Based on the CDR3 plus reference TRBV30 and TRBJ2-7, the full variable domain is SQTIHQWPATLVQPVGSPLSLECTVEGTSNPNLYWYRQAAGRGLQLLFYSVGIGQISSEVPQNLSASRPQDRQFILSSKKLLLSDSGFYLCAGDRGKKGLEQYFGPGTRLTVT.

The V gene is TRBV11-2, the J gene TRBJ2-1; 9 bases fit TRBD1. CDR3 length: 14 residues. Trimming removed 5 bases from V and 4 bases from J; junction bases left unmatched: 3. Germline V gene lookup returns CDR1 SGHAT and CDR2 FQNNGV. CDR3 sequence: CASSLQGAYNEQFF. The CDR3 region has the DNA TGTGCCAGCAGCCTACAGGGGGCTTACAATGAGCAGTTCTTC.

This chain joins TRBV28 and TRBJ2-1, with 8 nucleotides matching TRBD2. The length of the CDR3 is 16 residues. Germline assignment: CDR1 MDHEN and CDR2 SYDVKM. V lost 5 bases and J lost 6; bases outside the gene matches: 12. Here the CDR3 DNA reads TGTGCCAGCAGTCCCCTGGGCCGGGAGGGCATCAATGAGCAGTTCTTC. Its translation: CASSPLGREGINEQFF.

Written as DNA, the CDR3 is TGTGCCTGGAGTCCCCTTAGCGGGAGCGAGCAGTTCTTC. It specifies CAWSPLSGSEQFF. The rearrangement links TRBV30 to TRBJ2-1; 9 bases line up with TRBD2. CDR1 and CDR2 from the germline V gene are GTSNPN and SVGIG (reference sequence). The CDR3 length is 13 residues. V lost 2 bases and J lost 10; bases outside the gene matches: 6.

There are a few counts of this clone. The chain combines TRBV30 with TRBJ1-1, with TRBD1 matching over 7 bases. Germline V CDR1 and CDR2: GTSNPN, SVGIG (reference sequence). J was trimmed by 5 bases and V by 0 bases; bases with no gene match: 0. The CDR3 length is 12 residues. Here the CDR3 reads CAWSVQGTEAFF. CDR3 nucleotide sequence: TGTGCCTGGAGTGTACAGGGGACTGAAGCTTTCTTT.